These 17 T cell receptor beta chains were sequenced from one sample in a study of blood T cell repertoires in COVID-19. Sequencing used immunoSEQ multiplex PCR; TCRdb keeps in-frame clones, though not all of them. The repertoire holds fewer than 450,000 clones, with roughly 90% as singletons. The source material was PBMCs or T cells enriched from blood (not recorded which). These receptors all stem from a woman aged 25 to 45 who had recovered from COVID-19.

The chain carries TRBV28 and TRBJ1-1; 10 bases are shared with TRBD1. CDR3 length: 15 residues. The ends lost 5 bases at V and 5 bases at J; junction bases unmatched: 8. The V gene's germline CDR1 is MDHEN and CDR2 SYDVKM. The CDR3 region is CASSGQGGFGTEAFF. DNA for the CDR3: TGTGCCAGCAGTGGACAGGGGGGGTTCGGGACTGAAGCTTTCTTT. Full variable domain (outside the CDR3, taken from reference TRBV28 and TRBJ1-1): DVKVTQSSRYLVKRTGEKVFLECVQDMDHENMFWYRQDPGLGLRLIYFSYDVKMKEKGDIPEGYSVSREKKERFSLILESASTNQTSMYLCASSGQGGFGTEAFFGQGTRLTVV.

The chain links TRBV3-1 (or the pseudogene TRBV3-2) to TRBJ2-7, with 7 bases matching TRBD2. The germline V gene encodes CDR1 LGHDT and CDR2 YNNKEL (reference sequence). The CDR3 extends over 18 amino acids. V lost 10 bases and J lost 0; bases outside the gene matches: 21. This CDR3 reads CAKDHIKFSGDHSYEQYF. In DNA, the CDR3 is TGTGCCAAGGACCACATCAAATTCAGCGGGGACCACTCCTACGAGCAGTACTTC.

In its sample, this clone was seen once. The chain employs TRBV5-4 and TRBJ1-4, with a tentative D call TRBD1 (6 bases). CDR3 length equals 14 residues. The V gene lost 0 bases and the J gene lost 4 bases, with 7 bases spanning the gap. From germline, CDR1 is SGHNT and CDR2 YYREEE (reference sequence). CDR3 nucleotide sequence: TGTGCCAGCAGCTTGGGACAGGATAATGAAAAACTGTTTTTT. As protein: CASSLGQDNEKLFF.

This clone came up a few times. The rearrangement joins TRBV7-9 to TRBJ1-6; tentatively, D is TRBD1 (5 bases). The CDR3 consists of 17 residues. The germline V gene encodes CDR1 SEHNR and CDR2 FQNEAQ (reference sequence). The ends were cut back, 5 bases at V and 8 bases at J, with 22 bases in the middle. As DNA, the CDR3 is TGTGCCAGCAGCCTTCCGACCGGACAAGATAAGGATTCACCCCTCCACTTT. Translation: CASSLPTGQDKDSPLHF.

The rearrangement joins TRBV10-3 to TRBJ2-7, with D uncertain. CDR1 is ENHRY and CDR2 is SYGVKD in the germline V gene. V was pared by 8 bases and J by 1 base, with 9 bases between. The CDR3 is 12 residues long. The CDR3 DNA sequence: TGTGCCATCGGGCGCCAATCCTACGAGCAGTACTTC. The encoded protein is CAIGRQSYEQYF.

The CDR3 nucleotides are TGTGCTAGTGGGTCACAGGGGGCGAACACTGAAGCTTTCTTT. Translation: CASGSQGANTEAFF. V usage is TRBV12-5 and J usage is TRBJ1-1; 9 bases agree with TRBD1. V lost 6 bases and J lost 1; bases outside the gene matches: 3. CDR1 and CDR2 (germline): LGHNT, FRNRAP. The CDR3 runs to 14 residues.

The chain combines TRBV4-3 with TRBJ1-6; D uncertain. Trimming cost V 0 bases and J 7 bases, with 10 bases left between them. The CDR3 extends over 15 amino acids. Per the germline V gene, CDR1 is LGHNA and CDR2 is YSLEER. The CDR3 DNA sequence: TGCGCCAGCAGCCAAGATAGAGGGTTCAATTCACCCCTCCACTTT. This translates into CASSQDRGFNSPLHF.

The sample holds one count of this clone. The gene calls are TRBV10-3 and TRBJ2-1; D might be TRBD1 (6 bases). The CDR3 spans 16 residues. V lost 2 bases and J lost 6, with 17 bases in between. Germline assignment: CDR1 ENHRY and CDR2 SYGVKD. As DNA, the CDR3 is TGTGCCATCAGTGAGGGGGGCAGTCGCCCACTCAATGAGCAGTTCTTC. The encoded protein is CAISEGGSRPLNEQFF.

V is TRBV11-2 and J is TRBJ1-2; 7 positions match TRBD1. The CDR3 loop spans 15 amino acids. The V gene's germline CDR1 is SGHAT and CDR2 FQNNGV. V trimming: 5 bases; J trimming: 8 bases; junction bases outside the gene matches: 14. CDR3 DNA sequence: TGTGCCAGCAGCCCAAACTTAACAGGGGCGCGGGGCTACACCTTC. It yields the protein CASSPNLTGARGYTF.

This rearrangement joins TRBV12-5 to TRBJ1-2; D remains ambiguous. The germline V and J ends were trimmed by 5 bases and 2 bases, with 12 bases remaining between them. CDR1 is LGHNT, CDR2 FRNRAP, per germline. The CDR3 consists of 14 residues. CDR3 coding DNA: TGTGCTAGTGGTCCCTCACCGGGAAACTATGGCTACACCTTC. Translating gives CASGPSPGNYGYTF.

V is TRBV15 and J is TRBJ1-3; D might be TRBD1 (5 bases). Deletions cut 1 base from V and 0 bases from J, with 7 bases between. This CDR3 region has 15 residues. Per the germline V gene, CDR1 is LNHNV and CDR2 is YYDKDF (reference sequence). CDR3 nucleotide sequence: TGTGCCACCAGCAGAGGCGACAGCTCTGGAAACACCATATATTTT. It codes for CATSRGDSSGNTIYF. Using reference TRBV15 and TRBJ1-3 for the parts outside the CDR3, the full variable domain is DAMVIQNPRYQVTQFGKPVTLSCSQTLNHNVMYWYQQKSSQAPKLLFHYYDKDFNNEADTPDNFQSRRPNTSFCFLDIRSPGLGDTAMYLCATSRGDSSGNTIYFGEGSWLTVV.

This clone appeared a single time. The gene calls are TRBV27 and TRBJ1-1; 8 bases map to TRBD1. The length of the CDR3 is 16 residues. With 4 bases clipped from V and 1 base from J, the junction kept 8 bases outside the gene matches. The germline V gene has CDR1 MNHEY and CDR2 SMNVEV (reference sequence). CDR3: CASSSQRTGRNTEAFF. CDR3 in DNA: TGTGCCAGCAGTTCCCAAAGGACAGGGAGGAACACTGAAGCTTTCTTT.

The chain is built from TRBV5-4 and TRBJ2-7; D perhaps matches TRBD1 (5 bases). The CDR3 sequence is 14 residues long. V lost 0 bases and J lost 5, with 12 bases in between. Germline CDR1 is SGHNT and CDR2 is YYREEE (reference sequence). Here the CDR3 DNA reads TGTGCCAGCAGCTTGGCCAAGACAGTACACGAGCAGTACTTC. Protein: CASSLAKTVHEQYF.

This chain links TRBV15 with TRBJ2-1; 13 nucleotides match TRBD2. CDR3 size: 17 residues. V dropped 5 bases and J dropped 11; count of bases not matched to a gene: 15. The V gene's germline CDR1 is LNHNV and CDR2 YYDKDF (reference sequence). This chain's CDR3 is CATSPKGRTSGGGKQFF. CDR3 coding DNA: TGTGCCACCAGCCCCAAGGGCCGGACTAGCGGGGGCGGTAAGCAGTTCTTC.

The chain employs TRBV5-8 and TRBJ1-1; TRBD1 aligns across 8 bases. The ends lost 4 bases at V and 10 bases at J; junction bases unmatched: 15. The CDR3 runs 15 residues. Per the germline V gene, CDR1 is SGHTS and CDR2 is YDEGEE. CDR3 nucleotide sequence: TGTGCCAGCAGCCCGGCACAGGGGGTAAGCCTTCGAGCTTTCTTT. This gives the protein CASSPAQGVSLRAFF.

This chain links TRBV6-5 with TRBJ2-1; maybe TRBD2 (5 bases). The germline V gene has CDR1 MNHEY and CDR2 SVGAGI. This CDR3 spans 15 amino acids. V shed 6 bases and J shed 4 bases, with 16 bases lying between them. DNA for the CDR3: TGTGCCAGCAGCACCACCGCAGCGGAGTACAATGAGCAGTTCTTC. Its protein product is CASSTTAAEYNEQFF.

CDR3 sequence (DNA): TGCGCCAGCAGCCTGGGACACTCGGGGGGCACTGAAGCTTTCTTT. Encoded protein: CASSLGHSGGTEAFF. This chain joins TRBV5-1 and TRBJ1-1, with TRBD1 as a possible D gene (6 bases). The V end was cut by 4 bases, the J end by 4 bases, with 17 bases between. Germline values: CDR1 SGHRS, CDR2 YFSETQ. This CDR3 is built from 15 residues.